This entry lists 28 T cell receptor beta chains sequenced from one sample in a study of T cell responses to AZD1222 COVID-19 vaccine. The table came from immunoSEQ multiplex PCR; TCRdb's copy has only in-frame clones and leaves some out. The sample has 100,000 to 150,000 clones; around 92% are singletons. The input for sequencing was peripheral blood, taken on day 0 of AZD1222 vaccination. Receptors originate from an adult in good health.

The V call is TRBV5-8, the J call TRBJ2-3; D is uncertain. CDR1 and CDR2 (germline): SGHTS, YDEGEE. The V and J ends lost 4 bases and 3 bases respectively, with 15 bases between them. The CDR3 sequence is 15 residues long. CDR3: CASSPITVGTDTQYF. As DNA, the CDR3 is TGTGCCAGCAGCCCCATCACAGTTGGGACAGATACGCAGTATTTT.

The CDR3 spells CASSLSIYHEQYF. The CDR3 DNA follows: TGTGCCAGCAGTTTATCGATCTACCACGAGCAGTACTTC. The chain joins TRBV28 to TRBJ2-7; D is undetermined. Looked up from germline, CDR1 is MDHEN and CDR2 is SYDVKM. The CDR3 is 13 amino acids. V was pared by 1 base and J by 5 bases, with 9 bases between.

This rearrangement joins TRBV7-2 to TRBJ2-3, with D tentatively TRBD2 (7 bases). V lost 0 bases and J 8 bases, leaving 21 bases between the germline ends. Germline V gene data show CDR1 as SGHTA and CDR2 as FQGNSA. The CDR3 extends over 17 amino acids. For the CDR3, the DNA is TGTGCCAGCAGCTTAGCACCGACGCGGGGGCTGGGAGGTACGCAGTATTTT. This gives the protein CASSLAPTRGLGGTQYF.

The rearrangement uses TRBV7-2 and TRBJ2-4; no clear D. With 1 base removed from V and 1 base from J, the gap between germline ends came to 11 bases. Germline CDR1 and CDR2: SGHTA and FQGNSA. The CDR3 has 16 amino acids. The CDR3 DNA reads as TGTGCCAGCAGCTTAGAACCCCCCGGGGCCAAAAACATTCAGTACTTC. Translated, it gives CASSLEPPGAKNIQYF.

The gene calls are TRBV7-9 and TRBJ1-2; D remains ambiguous. Germline CDR1 is SEHNR and CDR2 is FQNEAQ (reference sequence). The CDR3 consists of 12 residues. The V and J ends lost 0 bases and 8 bases respectively, with 7 bases between them. In nucleotides, the CDR3 is TGTGCCAGCAGCTTAGCTTGGCGCGGCTACACCTTC. It yields the protein CASSLAWRGYTF.

The V and J genes are TRBV7-2 and TRBJ1-1; 7 bases match TRBD1. Germline V CDR1 and CDR2: SGHTA, FQGNSA. With 4 bases clipped from V and 8 bases from J, the junction kept 7 bases outside the gene matches. The CDR3 loop spans 13 amino acids. The CDR3 DNA follows: TGTGCCAGCAGCTCGGACAGGATGGACGAAGCTTTCTTT. Translation gives CASSSDRMDEAFF.

This chain links TRBV10-1 with TRBJ2-2; D ambiguous. The CDR3 has 15 residues. Germline-derived CDR1 and CDR2 are WNHNN and SYGVQD (reference sequence). V shed 6 bases and J shed 5 bases, with 16 bases lying between them. CDR3 sequence reads: CASSDLGKETGELFF. The CDR3 region has the DNA TGCGCCAGCAGCGACCTCGGAAAGGAAACCGGGGAGCTGTTTTTT.

V and J are TRBV19 and TRBJ2-2, with 8 positions matching TRBD1. This CDR3 is 15 amino acids long. V was clipped by 5 bases and J by 3 bases; unmatched bases: 5. Germline V gene data show CDR1 as LNHDA and CDR2 as SQIVND (reference sequence). The CDR3 coding sequence is TGTGCCAGTAGTCCGCGGACAGGGTACACCGGGGAGCTGTTTTTT. Translation: CASSPRTGYTGELFF.

The chain couples TRBV30 to TRBJ1-5, with D hard to call. The CDR3 has 15 residues. V dropped 8 bases and J dropped 0 bases, with 17 bases sitting between them. Germline lookup yields CDR1 GTSNPN and CDR2 SVGIG (reference sequence). In DNA, the CDR3 is TGTGCCCCCCGTCACCGGGGAGATAGCAATCAGCCCCAGCATTTT. This sequence encodes CAPRHRGDSNQPQHF. Combining the CDR3 with reference TRBV30 and TRBJ1-5 gives the whole variable domain SQTIHQWPATLVQPVGSPLSLECTVEGTSNPNLYWYRQAAGRGLQLLFYSVGIGQISSEVPQNLSASRPQDRQFILSSKKLLLSDSGFYLCAPRHRGDSNQPQHFGDGTRLSIL.

The rearrangement links TRBV7-8 to TRBJ1-4; no firm D call. The CDR3 is made up of 15 amino acids. CDR1 SGHVS and CDR2 FQNEAQ come from the germline V gene. Trimming stripped 1 base from V and 0 bases from J, with 6 bases between. CDR3 nucleotides: TGTGCCAGCAGCTTAGTTGGAACAACTAATGAAAAACTGTTTTTT. Its protein is CASSLVGTTNEKLFF.

The table lists this clone with a count of one. The rearrangement joins TRBV9 to TRBJ1-3; possibly TRBD1 for D (5 bases). CDR1 and CDR2 from the germline V gene are SGDLS and YYNGEE. V was trimmed by 0 bases and J by 2 bases, leaving 9 bases between them. The CDR3 contains 15 residues. The CDR3 region is CASSVAGTAGNTIYF. DNA for the CDR3: TGTGCCAGCAGCGTAGCAGGGACCGCTGGAAACACCATATATTTT.

The genes are TRBV20-1 and TRBJ1-5; maybe TRBD1 (5 bases). From germline, CDR1 is DFQATT and CDR2 SNEGSKA (reference sequence). The V end was cut by 0 bases, the J end by 9 bases, with 6 bases between. The CDR3 length is 11 residues. The CDR3 spells CSARDQGPQHF. The CDR3 region has the DNA TGCAGTGCTAGAGATCAGGGGCCCCAGCATTTT.

CDR3 residues: CAWSGQGFGYTF. CDR3 nucleotide sequence: TGTGCCTGGAGTGGCCAGGGGTTTGGCTACACCTTC. This sequence joins TRBV30 and TRBJ1-2, with a possible D match to TRBD1 (6 bases). The CDR3 is 12 amino acids. CDR1 is GTSNPN and CDR2 is SVGIG in the germline V gene (reference sequence). V shed 1 base and J shed 7 bases, with 10 bases lying between them.

V usage is TRBV7-8 and J usage is TRBJ2-1; no clear D. V lost 5 bases and J lost 9, with 8 bases in between. The CDR3 consists of 11 residues. Per the germline V gene, CDR1 is SGHVS and CDR2 is FQNEAQ. Written as DNA, the CDR3 is TGTGCCAGCAGCCAGGCGAGTGAGCAGTTCTTC. This translates into CASSQASEQFF. Drawing the rest from reference TRBV7-8 and TRBJ2-1, the complete variable domain is GAGVSQSPRYKVAKRGQDVALRCDPISGHVSLFWYQQALGQGPEFLTYFQNEAQLDKSGLPSDRFFAERPEGSVSTLKIQRTQQEDSAVYLCASSQASEQFFGPGTRLTVL.

J is TRBJ2-1 and V is TRBV30, with D tentatively TRBD2 (6 bases). Per the germline V gene, CDR1 is GTSNPN and CDR2 is SVGIG (reference sequence). The CDR3 totals 14 residues. V was trimmed by 5 bases and J by 5 bases, leaving 16 bases between them. DNA for the CDR3: TGTGCCTGGGGCCTGGGCGGGAACCACAATGAGCAGTTCTTC. It yields the protein CAWGLGGNHNEQFF.

The V and J genes are TRBV7-9 and TRBJ1-2; D gene ambiguous. Trimming cost V 5 bases and J 5 bases, with 9 bases left between them. Germline V gene data show CDR1 as SEHNR and CDR2 as FQNEAQ (reference sequence). The CDR3 is 12 residues long. The CDR3 DNA reads TGTGCCAGCAGCCGGCTCCAGTATGGCTACACCTTC. Translation: CASSRLQYGYTF.

The V call is TRBV18, the J call TRBJ2-7; a possible D gene is TRBD2 (6 bases). The CDR3 has 14 residues. Germline lookup yields CDR1 KGHSH and CDR2 LQKENI. Trimming left V 0 bases short and J 6 bases short, with 12 bases between. CDR3 sequence (DNA): TGTGCCAGCTCACCACCGGGACTGGGGGTCGAGCAGTACTTC. It codes for CASSPPGLGVEQYF.

With respect to this clone: At the DNA level, this CDR3 is encoded by other sequences in the same sample as well. The CDR3 DNA reads as TGTGCCAGCAGCGTAGGTTTAGATACGCAGTATTTT. The encoded protein is CASSVGLDTQYF. The V call is TRBV9, the J call TRBJ2-3; D not resolved. The ends were cut back, 0 bases at V and 5 bases at J, with 4 bases in the middle. Per the germline V gene, CDR1 is SGDLS and CDR2 is YYNGEE. The CDR3 totals 12 residues.

The gene calls are TRBV6-5 and TRBJ1-4; possible D gene TRBD1, 5 bases. CDR3 length equals 14 residues. Per germline, CDR1 MNHEY and CDR2 SVGAGI. With 0 bases removed from V and 5 bases from J, the gap between germline ends came to 7 bases. In nucleotides, the CDR3 is TGTGCCAGCAGTTACTCAGGGGCGAATGAAAAACTGTTTTTT. The encoded protein is CASSYSGANEKLFF.

The V call is TRBV18, the J call TRBJ2-7, with TRBD1 matching over 7 bases. The length of the CDR3 is 13 residues. The ends lost 7 bases at V and 4 bases at J; junction bases unmatched: 7. Germline CDR1 KGHSH, CDR2 LQKENI. CDR3 DNA sequence: TGTGCCAGCTGCCGGGGACAGTTTTACGAGCAGTACTTC. Translated: CASCRGQFYEQYF.

The genes are TRBV2 and TRBJ2-3, with D hard to call. There are 13 residues in the CDR3. V lost 4 bases, J lost 6 bases, and 11 bases lay in between. Germline assignment: CDR1 SNHLY and CDR2 FYNNEI. CDR3: CASSGSDRDTQYF. The CDR3 nucleotides are TGTGCCAGCAGTGGATCGGACCGCGATACGCAGTATTTT.

The chain couples TRBV27 to TRBJ2-1, with TRBD2 matching 7 bases. Per the germline V gene, CDR1 is MNHEY and CDR2 is SMNVEV (reference sequence). With 7 bases clipped from V and 8 bases from J, the junction kept 14 bases outside the gene matches. CDR3 length: 15 residues. The CDR3 DNA reads as TGTGCCAGCATCCCACGGTGGTCGGGGAGGGATGAGCAGTTCTTC. Its protein is CASIPRWSGRDEQFF.

The chain combines TRBV10-3 with TRBJ2-1, with TRBD1 as a possible D gene (5 bases). V gave up 4 bases and J gave up 7 bases, with 8 bases separating them. The CDR3 consists of 12 residues. CDR1 and CDR2 (germline): ENHRY, SYGVKD. The CDR3 here is CAISGRGNEQFF. In nucleotides, the CDR3 is TGTGCCATCAGTGGTAGGGGTAATGAGCAGTTCTTC.

The chain carries TRBV10-3 and TRBJ2-2; 9 nucleotides align to TRBD1. Germline loops: CDR1 ENHRY, CDR2 SYGVKD. The CDR3 runs to 16 residues. V dropped 5 bases and J dropped 6; count of bases not matched to a gene: 10. The CDR3 nucleotides read TGTGCCATCAGTATACCGGGACAGGGATTATCCGGGGAGCTGTTTTTT. This translates into CAISIPGQGLSGELFF.

The rearrangement links TRBV6-2 or TRBV6-3 to TRBJ1-2; 7 bases map to TRBD1. Germline V gene data show CDR1 as MNHEY and CDR2 as SVGEGT. The CDR3 is 15 residues long. V lost 2 bases to trimming and J lost 2 bases; unmatched junction nucleotides: 5. This CDR3 is CASSYGQDYNYGYTF. The CDR3 DNA reads TGTGCCAGCAGTTACGGACAGGACTACAACTATGGCTACACCTTC.

The chain couples TRBV27 to TRBJ1-5; D is unclear. This CDR3 spans 14 amino acids. V lost 8 bases, J lost 1 base, and 12 bases lay in between. Germline lookup yields CDR1 MNHEY and CDR2 SMNVEV (reference sequence). In nucleotides, the CDR3 is TGTGCCAGCCGTCCCGCCGGGAGCAATCAGCCCCAGCATTTT. It yields the protein CASRPAGSNQPQHF.

This clone was counted once. The rearrangement links TRBV5-1 to TRBJ2-7, with 11 nucleotides matching TRBD1. The germline CDR1 and CDR2 sequences are SGHRS and YFSETQ. V was clipped by 3 bases and J by 2 bases; unmatched bases: 4. The CDR3 length is 15 residues. The CDR3 DNA follows: TGCGCCAGCAGCTCGGGGACAGGGGGAGCCTACGAGCAGTACTTC. Its protein is CASSSGTGGAYEQYF.

This CDR3 reads CASSPKEAFNEKLFF. CDR3 DNA: TGTGCCAGCAGCCCGAAGGAGGCCTTTAATGAAAAACTGTTTTTT. This chain joins TRBV7-9 and TRBJ1-4; D is unclear. Germline V CDR1 and CDR2: SEHNR, FQNEAQ (reference sequence). Trimming removed 5 bases at V and 4 bases at J, with 14 bases between. This CDR3 region has 15 residues.